This entry concerns a single TCR beta chain. In this sample, this clonotype turned up a few times. Its antigen remains unidentified. No much larger clone is present one base from it, and per-base qualities are unavailable. This sample is part of a study of T cell repertoires in cytomegalovirus infection (dated by TCRdb to between 2018 and 2021). With respect to the entire study: The peptide stimulations were aimed at well-studied HLA-B-restricted epitopes as well as recently identified HLA-C-restricted CMV epitopes, whose presentation resists viral immunomodulation. The HLA type of each donor mattered for the analysis, because public TCR beta signatures pointed to carriage of CMV infection along with the matching HLA type.

V and J are truncated by 2 bases and 1 base respectively, leaving an intervening sequence of 13 bases. The germline V gene (reference sequence) yields DFQATT for CDR1 and SNEGSKA for CDR2. The CDR3 goes from the cysteine to the phenylalanine over 15 residues. Only the CDR3 DNA stays, 45 bases, in frame from base 1. The treatment or condition label, as the study defines it: in vitro stimulation with specific CMV peptide epitopes to enrich CMV-specific T cells. The paper's findings and limits, for the study overall: In both this cohort and an independent cohort of under 450 donors, the cumulative frequency of public TCR beta family members distinguished carriers of CMV infection plus the relevant HLA type. The ex vivo response was dominated by HLA-C-restricted CMV-specific TCR beta clonotypes, which also provided the single most frequent clonotype in two of eight donors.

Sequencing relied on an Illumina HiSeq 1500. TCRdb trimmed public reads at Q25 via fastp, called clones via MiXCR and kept in-frame beta chains. Each CDR3 protein appears once, grouped with its most common genes and DNA. The sample data list about 470,000 distinct CDR3 sequences, and under 55% of these were observed just once. Together, the top ten hold roughly two fifths of the sample. This chain is built from TRBV20-1 and TRBJ2-3, and perhaps TRBD1 as D gene, on 6 matching bases. The sample in question was cultured PBMCs, obtained from culture after CMV antigen stimulation. This receptor was taken from a human donor in good health (CMV status not recorded). Some clones in this sample may be carry-over from other donors' samples. The CDR3: CSARIQGWGTDTQYF. The sequenced DNA is TGCAGTGCTAGAATACAGGGTTGGGGCACAGATACGCAGTATTTT.